These T cell receptor beta chains were read from a single sample in a study of Ad26.COV2.S vaccination and SARS-CoV-2 variants. Some clones are missing from TCRdb's copy, which holds only in-frame ones; the method was immunoSEQ multiplex PCR. In the table there are about 250,000 clones, 87% of which are singletons. The specimen was peripheral blood, collected in a trial of Ad26.COV2.S vaccine versus placebo. Source of these receptors: a person aged 18 to 59 who received the Ad26.COV2.S COVID-19 vaccine or a placebo. The CDR3 runs from the conserved cysteine through the conserved F or W. A D gene is named only where the DNA matches it firmly. Only some rows state a clone size, as once, few, many or a class for expanded clones.

v_call	clone_size	d_call	j_call	cdr3_aa	cdr3_nt
TRBV29-1	few	NA	TRBJ2-4	CSVVGWQGAKNIQYF	TGCAGCGTTGTCGGCTGGCAGGGGGCCAAAAACATTCAGTACTTC
TRBV29-1	NA	NA	TRBJ1-3	CSVAGGSGNTIYF	TGCAGCGTTGCCGGGGGCAGTGGAAACACCATATATTTT
TRBV5-6	NA	NA	TRBJ2-5	CASSLGQVKGTQYF	TGTGCCAGCAGCTTGGGACAGGTAAAAGGGACCCAGTACTTC
TRBV6-5	NA	NA	TRBJ2-2	CASIEAYHAGELFF	TGTGCCAGCATCGAGGCCTACCATGCCGGGGAGCTGTTTTTT
TRBV7-8	NA	NA	TRBJ2-4	CASSSDSKNIQYF	TGTGCCAGCAGCTCAGACAGCAAAAACATTCAGTACTTC
TRBV4-1	NA	NA	TRBJ2-5	CASSRFRGQETQYF	TGCGCCAGCAGCCGGTTCAGGGGCCAAGAGACCCAGTACTTC
TRBV6-2/TRBV6-3	NA	NA	TRBJ1-1	CASTPAGVAEAFF	TGTGCCAGCACCCCCGCGGGGGTGGCTGAAGCTTTCTTT
TRBV30	NA	NA	TRBJ1-5	CAWSGGFDQPQHF	TGTGCCTGGTCTGGGGGTTTTGATCAGCCCCAGCATTTT
TRBV14	NA	NA	TRBJ2-7	CASSQDLGSSYEQYF	TGTGCCAGCAGCCAAGATCTTGGGTCCTCCTACGAGCAGTACTTC
TRBV3-1/TRBV3-2	NA	NA	TRBJ2-1	CASSQLTYNEQFF	TGTGCCAGCAGCCAACTAACCTACAATGAGCAGTTCTTC
TRBV3-1/TRBV3-2	NA	NA	TRBJ1-4	CASSQVSENEKLFF	TGTGCCAGCAGCCAAGTTTCCGAGAATGAAAAACTGTTTTTT
TRBV7-6	NA	NA	TRBJ2-2	CASSSEAENTGELFF	TGTGCCAGCAGCTCTGAAGCGGAAAACACCGGGGAGCTGTTTTTT
TRBV20-1	few	NA	TRBJ2-1	CSARIAGQFF	TGCAGTGCTCGGATAGCAGGGCAGTTCTTC
TRBV19	few	NA	TRBJ2-3	CASSKDGADTQYF	TGTGCCAGTAGCAAGGACGGGGCAGATACGCAGTATTTT
TRBV29-1	NA	NA	TRBJ1-4	CSVEVGKSRRPGGEKLFF	TGCAGCGTTGAAGTAGGTAAGAGTAGACGTCCAGGAGGTGAAAAACTGTTTTTT
TRBV6-5	NA	TRBD1	TRBJ2-7	CASGPGGITAEQYF	TGTGCCAGCGGACCAGGGGGAATCACCGCCGAGCAGTACTTC
TRBV4-1	NA	NA	TRBJ1-2	CASSQVGQNGGYTF	TGCGCCAGCAGCCAAGTAGGGCAGAACGGTGGCTACACCTTC
TRBV18	NA	TRBD1	TRBJ2-6	CASSVTGRSSGANVLTF	TGTGCCAGCTCAGTGACAGGGCGAAGCTCTGGGGCCAACGTCCTGACTTTC
TRBV19	once	NA	TRBJ2-3	CASSIGAGTERTDTQYF	TGTGCCAGTAGTATCGGTGCCGGGACCGAACGCACAGATACGCAGTATTTT
TRBV6-5	NA	NA	TRBJ1-1	CASSHMMNTEAFF	TGTGCCAGCAGCCATATGATGAACACTGAAGCTTTCTTT
TRBV6-1	NA	NA	TRBJ1-1	CASSEGGGRLPNTEAFF	TGTGCCAGCAGTGAAGGTGGGGGGCGCCTCCCGAACACTGAAGCTTTCTTT
TRBV7-9	NA	NA	TRBJ1-1	CASSLGLSEAFF	TGTGCCAGCAGCTTAGGACTATCTGAAGCTTTCTTT
TRBV19	NA	NA	TRBJ2-1	CASSIYRSGYNEQFF	TGTGCCAGTAGTATATACAGGTCCGGCTACAATGAGCAGTTCTTC
TRBV5-1	NA	NA	TRBJ1-3	CASRVQGSGNTIYF	TGCGCCAGCAGAGTACAGGGCTCTGGAAACACCATATATTTT
TRBV6-5	NA	TRBD1	TRBJ1-5	CASRLTGYSNQPQHF	TGTGCCAGCAGACTGACAGGGTATAGCAATCAGCCCCAGCATTTT
TRBV20-1	NA	TRBD1	TRBJ2-5	CSASGDRQETQYF	TGCAGTGCTAGTGGGGACAGACAAGAGACCCAGTACTTC
TRBV1	NA	NA	TRBJ2-5	CTSSPQDKVVGETQYF	TGCACCAGCAGCCCCCAAGATAAGGTGGTGGGGGAGACCCAGTACTTC
TRBV30	few	NA	TRBJ1-6	CAWSGGVNSPLHF	TGTGCCTGGAGTGGGGGAGTAAATTCACCCCTCCACTTT
TRBV11-2	once	NA	TRBJ2-1	CATALGLSSYNEQFF	TGTGCCACGGCCCTGGGGCTAAGCTCCTACAATGAGCAGTTCTTC
TRBV27	few	TRBD1	TRBJ2-7	CASSLLSGQGGYEQYF	TGTGCCAGCAGTTTATTATCGGGACAGGGAGGATACGAGCAGTACTTC
TRBV24-1	NA	TRBD2	TRBJ2-3	CATSDPGTSGYTDTQYF	TGTGCCACCAGTGATCCGGGGACTAGCGGATACACAGATACGCAGTATTTT
TRBV5-6	NA	NA	TRBJ2-1	CASSFMRTATYNEQFF	TGTGCCAGCAGCTTCATGAGAACGGCTACCTACAATGAGCAGTTCTTC
TRBV19	once	NA	TRBJ1-2	CASSIEKSYGYTF	TGTGCCAGTAGTATAGAAAAGTCCTATGGCTACACCTTC
TRBV7-9	NA	NA	TRBJ2-5	CASAHGRGDETQYF	TGTGCCAGCGCTCATGGCCGGGGCGATGAGACCCAGTACTTC
TRBV3-1/TRBV3-2	NA	NA	TRBJ1-1	CASSQGGVRTEAFF	TGTGCCAGCAGCCAAGGAGGGGTTCGGACTGAAGCTTTCTTT
TRBV6-5	NA	NA	TRBJ1-2	CASSYSTPGSPGGYTF	TGTGCCAGCAGTTACTCTACTCCGGGATCCCCGGGCGGCTACACCTTC
TRBV5-1	NA	NA	TRBJ1-2	CASSYVRTGRYGYTF	TGCGCCAGCAGCTACGTTCGGACGGGGCGCTATGGCTACACCTTC
TRBV3-1/TRBV3-2	NA	TRBD2	TRBJ2-3	CASSQGGGLAGGPTDTQYF	TGTGCCAGCAGCCAAGGAGGGGGACTAGCGGGAGGGCCCACAGATACGCAGTATTTT
TRBV5-4	NA	NA	TRBJ2-5	CASSLALETQYF	TGTGCCAGCAGCTTGGCCTTAGAGACCCAGTACTTC
TRBV7-3	NA	NA	TRBJ1-1	CASSLTGGMNTEAFF	TGTGCCAGCAGCTTAACGGGAGGAATGAACACTGAAGCTTTCTTT
TRBV6-2/TRBV6-3	NA	NA	TRBJ2-7	CASSYGPSDSSYEQYF	TGTGCCAGCAGTTACGGACCCTCAGATAGCTCCTACGAGCAGTACTTC
TRBV7-2	NA	TRBD2	TRBJ2-1	CASSGVGGRGDEQFF	TGTGCCAGCAGCGGGGTCGGGGGGAGAGGCGATGAGCAGTTCTTC
TRBV29-1	NA	NA	TRBJ2-5	CSAGRSGRQETQYF	TGCAGCGCAGGCCGGAGTGGGAGGCAAGAGACCCAGTACTTC
TRBV4-2	NA	NA	TRBJ2-3	CASSQLISDTDTQYF	TGTGCCAGCAGCCAATTGATTTCAGACACAGATACGCAGTATTTT
TRBV5-1	NA	TRBD1	TRBJ2-7	CASSPRGQRTYEQYF	TGCGCCAGCAGCCCCAGGGGACAGAGAACCTACGAGCAGTACTTC
TRBV5-1	NA	NA	TRBJ2-5	CASSPNPSSGETQYF	TGCGCCAGCAGCCCGAATCCCTCATCTGGGGAGACCCAGTACTTC
TRBV30	NA	NA	TRBJ2-2	CASQGGVNTGELFF	TGTGCCTCCCAGGGGGGCGTTAACACCGGGGAGCTGTTTTTT
TRBV19	NA	NA	TRBJ2-7	CASSPLGGSFSYEQYF	TGTGCCAGTAGTCCCTTAGGTGGCTCCTTTTCCTACGAGCAGTACTTC